This TCR beta chain was found in a study of T cell changes during pregnancy in multiple sclerosis. The assay was immunoSEQ multiplex PCR, and TCRdb's table has in-frame clones only and misses some. In the table there are under 100,000 clones, approximately 94% of which are singletons. The CDR3 extends over 14 amino acids. Germline CDR1 is MNHEY and CDR2 is SMNVEV (reference sequence). Trimming left V 2 bases short and J 3 bases short, with 8 bases between. V is TRBV27 and J is TRBJ1-5; perhaps TRBD1 as D (5 bases). This specimen consisted of peripheral blood, obtained in the third trimester of pregnancy. The clonotype originates from a female donor with multiple sclerosis, enrolled in a pregnancy study. The DNA for the CDR3 is TGTGCCAGCAGTTTAGGACAAGCCAATCAGCCCCAGCATTTT. Protein product: CASSLGQANQPQHF.